The clone carrying this TCR beta chain has only a few counts. Documented time point: pre-sensitization, week 0. This sample's treatment: therapeutic diphenylcyclopropenone sensitization with weekly scalp DPC. This sample is drawn from a study of human T cells and chemical hapten exposure. TCRdb itself ran the RACE reads through MiXCR, one entry per CDR3 protein. This sample yields around 200,000 distinct CDR3 sequences, of which more than 25% are seen a single time; less than 3.5% belongs to the top ten. Trimming removed 4 bases from V and 4 bases from J, with 15 bases in between. The CDR3 is made up of 14 amino acids. Germline V gene lookup returns CDR1 SGHRS and CDR2 YFSETQ.

Sequenced here: whole blood, sampled in connection with sensitization to the hapten diphenylcyclopropenone (DPC). The TCR comes from a woman in her 30s with alopecia areata. Some clones in this sample may be carry-over from other donors' samples. This rearrangement joins TRBV5-1 to TRBJ2-7, with D maybe TRBD2 (5 bases). The CDR3 DNA follows: TGCGCCAGCAGCCCCCGTGGCCGGGAATACGAGCAGTACTTC. Translation gives CASSPRGREYEQYF.